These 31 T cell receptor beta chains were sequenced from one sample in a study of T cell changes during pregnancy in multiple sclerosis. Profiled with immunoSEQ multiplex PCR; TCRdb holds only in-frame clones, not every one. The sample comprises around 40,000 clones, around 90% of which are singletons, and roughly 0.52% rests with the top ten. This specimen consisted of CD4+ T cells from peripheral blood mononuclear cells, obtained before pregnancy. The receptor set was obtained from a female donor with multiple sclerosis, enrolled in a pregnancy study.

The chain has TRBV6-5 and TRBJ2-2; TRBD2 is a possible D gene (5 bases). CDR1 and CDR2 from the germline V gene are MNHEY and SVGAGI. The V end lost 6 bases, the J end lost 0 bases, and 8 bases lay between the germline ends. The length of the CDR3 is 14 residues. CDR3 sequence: CASSSGTNTGELFF. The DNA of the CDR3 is TGTGCCAGCAGCTCCGGGACGAACACCGGGGAGCTGTTTTTT.

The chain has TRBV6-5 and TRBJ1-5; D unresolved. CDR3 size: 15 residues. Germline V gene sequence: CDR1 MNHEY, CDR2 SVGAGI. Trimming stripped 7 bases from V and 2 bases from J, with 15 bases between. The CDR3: CASTPRGQGNQPQHF. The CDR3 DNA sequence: TGTGCCAGCACCCCCCGTGGGCAGGGCAATCAGCCCCAGCATTTT.

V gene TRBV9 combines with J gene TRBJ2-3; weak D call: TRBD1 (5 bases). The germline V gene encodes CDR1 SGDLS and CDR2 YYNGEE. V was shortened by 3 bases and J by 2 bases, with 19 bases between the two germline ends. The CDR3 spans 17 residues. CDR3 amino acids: CASSASRPNRITDTQYF. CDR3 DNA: TGTGCCAGCAGCGCCTCCAGACCAAACAGGATCACAGATACGCAGTATTTT.

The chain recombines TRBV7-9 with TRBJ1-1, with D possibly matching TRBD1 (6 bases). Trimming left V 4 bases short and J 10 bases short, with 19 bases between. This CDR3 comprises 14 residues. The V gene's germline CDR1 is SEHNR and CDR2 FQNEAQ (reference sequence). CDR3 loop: CASSSGEGGLGAFF. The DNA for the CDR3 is TGTGCCAGCAGCTCCGGGGAGGGGGGACTAGGAGCTTTCTTT.

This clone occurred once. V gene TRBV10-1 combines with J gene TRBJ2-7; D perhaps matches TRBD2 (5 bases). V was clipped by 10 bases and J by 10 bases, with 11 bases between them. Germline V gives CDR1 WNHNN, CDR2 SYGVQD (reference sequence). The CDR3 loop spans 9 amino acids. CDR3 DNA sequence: TGCGCCACAGAGGGATCTCAGTACTTC. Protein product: CATEGSQYF.

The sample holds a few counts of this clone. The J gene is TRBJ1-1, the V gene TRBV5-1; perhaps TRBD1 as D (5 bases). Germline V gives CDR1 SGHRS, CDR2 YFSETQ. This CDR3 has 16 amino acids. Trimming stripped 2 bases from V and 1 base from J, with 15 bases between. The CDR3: CASSFTRGTENTEAFF. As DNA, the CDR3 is TGCGCCAGCAGCTTCACCCGCGGGACTGAGAACACTGAAGCTTTCTTT.

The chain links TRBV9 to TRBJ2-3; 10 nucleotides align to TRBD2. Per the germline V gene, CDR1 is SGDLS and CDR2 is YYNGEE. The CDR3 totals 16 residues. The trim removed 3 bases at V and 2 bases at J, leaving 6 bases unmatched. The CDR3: CASSALAGGFTDTQYF. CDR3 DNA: TGTGCCAGCAGCGCCTTAGCGGGGGGCTTCACAGATACGCAGTATTTT.

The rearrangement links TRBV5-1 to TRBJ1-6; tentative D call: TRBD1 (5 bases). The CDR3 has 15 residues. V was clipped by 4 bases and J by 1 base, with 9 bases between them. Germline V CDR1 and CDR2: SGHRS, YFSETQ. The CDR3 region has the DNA TGCGCCAGCAGCACGGGGGTGTCCTATAATTCACCCCTCCACTTT. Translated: CASSTGVSYNSPLHF.

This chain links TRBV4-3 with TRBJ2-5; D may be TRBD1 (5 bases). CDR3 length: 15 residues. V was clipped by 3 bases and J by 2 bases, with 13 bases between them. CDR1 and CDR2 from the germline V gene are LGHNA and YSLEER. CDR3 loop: CASSHLSGQQETQYF. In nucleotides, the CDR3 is TGCGCCAGCAGCCATCTTTCAGGGCAGCAAGAGACCCAGTACTTC.

DNA of the CDR3: TGTGCCAGCTCACCATCTTCAGTCCTCTACGAGCAGTACTTC. This sequence encodes CASSPSSVLYEQYF. The rearrangement uses TRBV18 and TRBJ2-7; D call uncertain. Germline V CDR1 and CDR2: KGHSH, LQKENI. With 2 bases removed from V and 3 bases from J, the gap between germline ends came to 11 bases. The CDR3 is 14 residues long.

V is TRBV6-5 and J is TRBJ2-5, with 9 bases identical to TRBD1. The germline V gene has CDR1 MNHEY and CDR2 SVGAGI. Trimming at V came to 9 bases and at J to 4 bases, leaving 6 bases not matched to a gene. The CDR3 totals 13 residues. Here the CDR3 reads CASRGTGTETQYF. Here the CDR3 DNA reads TGTGCCAGTCGCGGGACAGGGACAGAGACCCAGTACTTC.

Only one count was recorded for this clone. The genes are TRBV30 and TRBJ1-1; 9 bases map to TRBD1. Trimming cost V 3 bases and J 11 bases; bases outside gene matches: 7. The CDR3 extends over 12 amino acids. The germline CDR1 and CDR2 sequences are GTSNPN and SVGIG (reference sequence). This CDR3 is CAWRLQGARAFF. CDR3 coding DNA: TGTGCCTGGAGGCTACAGGGGGCGCGGGCTTTCTTT.

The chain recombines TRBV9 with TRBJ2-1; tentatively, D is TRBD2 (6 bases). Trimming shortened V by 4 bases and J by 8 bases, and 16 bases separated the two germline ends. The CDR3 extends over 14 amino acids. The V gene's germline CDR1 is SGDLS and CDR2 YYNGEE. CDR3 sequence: CASSPWEVQHEQFF. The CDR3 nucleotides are TGTGCCAGCAGCCCCTGGGAGGTCCAGCATGAGCAGTTCTTC.

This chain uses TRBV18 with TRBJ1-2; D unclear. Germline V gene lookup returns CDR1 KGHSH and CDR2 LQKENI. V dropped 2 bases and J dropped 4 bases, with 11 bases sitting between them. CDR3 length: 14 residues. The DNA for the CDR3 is TGTGCCAGCTCACCAAACATACAGAGCTATGGCTACACCTTC. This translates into CASSPNIQSYGYTF.

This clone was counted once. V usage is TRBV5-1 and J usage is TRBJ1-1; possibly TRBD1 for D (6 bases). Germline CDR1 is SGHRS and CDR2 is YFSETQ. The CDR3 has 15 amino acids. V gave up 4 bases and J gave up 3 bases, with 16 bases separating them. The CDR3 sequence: CASSAGVGGYTEAFF. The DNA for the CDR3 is TGCGCCAGCAGCGCGGGAGTTGGGGGCTACACTGAAGCTTTCTTT. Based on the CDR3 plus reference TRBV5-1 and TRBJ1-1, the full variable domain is KAGVTQTPRYLIKTRGQQVTLSCSPISGHRSVSWYQQTPGQGLQFLFEYFSETQRNKGNFPGRFSGRQFSNSRSEMNVSTLELGDSALYLCASSAGVGGYTEAFFGQGTRLTVV.

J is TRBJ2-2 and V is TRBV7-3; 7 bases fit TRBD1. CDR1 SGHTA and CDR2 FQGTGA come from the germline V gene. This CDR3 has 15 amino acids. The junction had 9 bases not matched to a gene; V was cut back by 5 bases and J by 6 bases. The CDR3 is CASSRDRAGPGELFF. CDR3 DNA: TGTGCCAGCAGCAGAGACAGGGCTGGACCCGGGGAGCTGTTTTTT. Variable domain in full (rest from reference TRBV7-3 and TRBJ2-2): GAGVSQTPSNKVTEKGKYVELRCDPISGHTALYWYRQSLGQGPEFLIYFQGTGAADDSGLPNDRFFAVRPEGSVSTLKIQRTERGDSAVYLCASSRDRAGPGELFFGEGSRLTVL.

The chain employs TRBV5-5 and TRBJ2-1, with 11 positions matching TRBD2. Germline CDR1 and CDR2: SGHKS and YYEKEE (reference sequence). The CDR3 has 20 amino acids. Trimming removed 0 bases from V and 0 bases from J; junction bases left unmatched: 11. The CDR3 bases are TGTGCCAGCAGCTTGGTCTGGCTAGCGGGGGGACTGAGCTCCTACAATGAGCAGTTCTTC. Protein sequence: CASSLVWLAGGLSSYNEQFF.

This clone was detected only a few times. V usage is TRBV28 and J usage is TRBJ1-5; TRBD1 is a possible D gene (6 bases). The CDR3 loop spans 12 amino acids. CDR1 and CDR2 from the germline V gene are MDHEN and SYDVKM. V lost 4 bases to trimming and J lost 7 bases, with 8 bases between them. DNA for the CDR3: TGTGCCAGCAGTTACAGGGCCCAGCCCCAGCATTTT. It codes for CASSYRAQPQHF.

CDR3 sequence: CASSLGTQNIQYF. The DNA of the CDR3 is TGCGCCAGCAGCTTGGGTACTCAAAACATTCAGTACTTC. This chain uses TRBV5-1 with TRBJ2-4, with D hard to call. This CDR3 region has 13 residues. Germline V gene sequence: CDR1 SGHRS, CDR2 YFSETQ. V gave up 0 bases and J gave up 5 bases, with 6 bases separating them.

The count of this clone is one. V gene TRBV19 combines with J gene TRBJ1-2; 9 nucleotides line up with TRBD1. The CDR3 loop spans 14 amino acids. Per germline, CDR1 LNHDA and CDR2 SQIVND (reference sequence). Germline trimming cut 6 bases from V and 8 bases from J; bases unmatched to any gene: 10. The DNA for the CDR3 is TGTGCCAGTAGCGAGAGGGACAGGGTACGCGGCTACACCTTC. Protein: CASSERDRVRGYTF.

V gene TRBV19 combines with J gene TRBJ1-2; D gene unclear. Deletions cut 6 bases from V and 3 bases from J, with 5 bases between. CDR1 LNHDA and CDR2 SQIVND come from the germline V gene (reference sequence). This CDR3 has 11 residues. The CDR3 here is CASSRHYGYTF. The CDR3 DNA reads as TGTGCCAGTAGCAGGCACTATGGCTACACCTTC.

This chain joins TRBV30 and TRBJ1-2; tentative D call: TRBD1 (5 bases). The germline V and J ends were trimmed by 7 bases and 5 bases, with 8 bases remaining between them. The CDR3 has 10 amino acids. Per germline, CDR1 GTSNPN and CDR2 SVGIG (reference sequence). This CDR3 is CASQGYGYTF. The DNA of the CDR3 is TGTGCCTCCCAGGGATATGGCTACACCTTC.

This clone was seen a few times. This chain's CDR3 is CAISPSLGSRWEKLFF. The CDR3 DNA reads as TGTGCCATCAGTCCCTCGTTGGGGAGCCGCTGGGAAAAACTGTTTTTT. The chain employs TRBV10-3 and TRBJ1-4; D gene unclear. The CDR3 covers 16 residues. Germline CDR1 reads ENHRY; CDR2 reads SYGVKD. V was cut by 5 bases and J by 8 bases, with 21 bases left in between.

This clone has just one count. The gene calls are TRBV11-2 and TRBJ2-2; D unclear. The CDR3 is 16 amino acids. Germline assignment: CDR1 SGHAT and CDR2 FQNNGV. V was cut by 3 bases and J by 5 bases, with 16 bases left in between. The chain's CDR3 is CASSFLTQTPTGELFF. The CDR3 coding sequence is TGTGCCAGCAGCTTTCTGACCCAGACACCAACCGGGGAGCTGTTTTTT.

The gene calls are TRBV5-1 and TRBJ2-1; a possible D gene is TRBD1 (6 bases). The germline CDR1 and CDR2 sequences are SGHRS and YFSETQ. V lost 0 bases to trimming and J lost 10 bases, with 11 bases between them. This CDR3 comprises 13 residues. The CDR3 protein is CASSLAQGGEQFF. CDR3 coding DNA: TGCGCCAGCAGCTTGGCACAGGGCGGGGAGCAGTTCTTC.

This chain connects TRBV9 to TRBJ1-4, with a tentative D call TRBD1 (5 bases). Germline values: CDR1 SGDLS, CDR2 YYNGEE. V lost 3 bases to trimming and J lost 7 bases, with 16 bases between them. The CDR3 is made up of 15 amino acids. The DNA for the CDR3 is TGTGCCAGCAGCGCTATGGACGGGGGGTTTGAAAAACTGTTTTTT. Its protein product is CASSAMDGGFEKLFF.

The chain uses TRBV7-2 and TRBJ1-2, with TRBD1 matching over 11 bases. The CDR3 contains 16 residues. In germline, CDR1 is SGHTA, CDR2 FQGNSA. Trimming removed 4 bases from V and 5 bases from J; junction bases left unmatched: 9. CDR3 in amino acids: CASSSSGTGGLYGYTF. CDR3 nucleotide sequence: TGTGCCAGCAGCTCCTCCGGGACAGGGGGTCTTTATGGCTACACCTTC.

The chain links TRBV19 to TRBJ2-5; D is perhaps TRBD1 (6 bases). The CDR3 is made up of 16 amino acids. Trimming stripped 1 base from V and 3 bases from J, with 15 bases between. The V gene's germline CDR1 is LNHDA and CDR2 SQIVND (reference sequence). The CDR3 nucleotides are TGTGCCAGTAGTATAGTGCCCCGGACAGCTAAAGAGACCCAGTACTTC. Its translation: CASSIVPRTAKETQYF.

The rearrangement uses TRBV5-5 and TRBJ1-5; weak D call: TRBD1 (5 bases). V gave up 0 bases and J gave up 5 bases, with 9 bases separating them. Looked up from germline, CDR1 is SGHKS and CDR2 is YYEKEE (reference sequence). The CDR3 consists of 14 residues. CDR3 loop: CASSLEAGHQPQHF. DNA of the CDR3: TGTGCCAGCAGCTTGGAAGCGGGGCATCAGCCCCAGCATTTT. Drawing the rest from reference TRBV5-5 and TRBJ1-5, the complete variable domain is DAGVTQSPTHLIKTRGQQVTLRCSPISGHKSVSWYQQVLGQGPQFIFQYYEKEERGRGNFPDRFSARQFPNYSSELNVNALLLGDSALYLCASSLEAGHQPQHFGDGTRLSIL.

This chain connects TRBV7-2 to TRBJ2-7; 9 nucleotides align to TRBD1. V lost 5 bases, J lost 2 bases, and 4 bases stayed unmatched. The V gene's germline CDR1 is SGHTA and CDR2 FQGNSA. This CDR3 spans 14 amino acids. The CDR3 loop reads CASSIGTGPYEQYF. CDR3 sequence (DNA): TGTGCCAGCAGCATCGGGACAGGGCCCTACGAGCAGTACTTC.

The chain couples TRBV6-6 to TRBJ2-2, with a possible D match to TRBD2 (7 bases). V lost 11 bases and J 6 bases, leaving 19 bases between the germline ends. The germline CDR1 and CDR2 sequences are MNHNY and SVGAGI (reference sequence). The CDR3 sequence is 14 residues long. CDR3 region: CASRGGGYAGELFF. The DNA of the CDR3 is TGTGCCTCTAGGGGGGGTGGGTACGCCGGGGAGCTGTTTTTT.